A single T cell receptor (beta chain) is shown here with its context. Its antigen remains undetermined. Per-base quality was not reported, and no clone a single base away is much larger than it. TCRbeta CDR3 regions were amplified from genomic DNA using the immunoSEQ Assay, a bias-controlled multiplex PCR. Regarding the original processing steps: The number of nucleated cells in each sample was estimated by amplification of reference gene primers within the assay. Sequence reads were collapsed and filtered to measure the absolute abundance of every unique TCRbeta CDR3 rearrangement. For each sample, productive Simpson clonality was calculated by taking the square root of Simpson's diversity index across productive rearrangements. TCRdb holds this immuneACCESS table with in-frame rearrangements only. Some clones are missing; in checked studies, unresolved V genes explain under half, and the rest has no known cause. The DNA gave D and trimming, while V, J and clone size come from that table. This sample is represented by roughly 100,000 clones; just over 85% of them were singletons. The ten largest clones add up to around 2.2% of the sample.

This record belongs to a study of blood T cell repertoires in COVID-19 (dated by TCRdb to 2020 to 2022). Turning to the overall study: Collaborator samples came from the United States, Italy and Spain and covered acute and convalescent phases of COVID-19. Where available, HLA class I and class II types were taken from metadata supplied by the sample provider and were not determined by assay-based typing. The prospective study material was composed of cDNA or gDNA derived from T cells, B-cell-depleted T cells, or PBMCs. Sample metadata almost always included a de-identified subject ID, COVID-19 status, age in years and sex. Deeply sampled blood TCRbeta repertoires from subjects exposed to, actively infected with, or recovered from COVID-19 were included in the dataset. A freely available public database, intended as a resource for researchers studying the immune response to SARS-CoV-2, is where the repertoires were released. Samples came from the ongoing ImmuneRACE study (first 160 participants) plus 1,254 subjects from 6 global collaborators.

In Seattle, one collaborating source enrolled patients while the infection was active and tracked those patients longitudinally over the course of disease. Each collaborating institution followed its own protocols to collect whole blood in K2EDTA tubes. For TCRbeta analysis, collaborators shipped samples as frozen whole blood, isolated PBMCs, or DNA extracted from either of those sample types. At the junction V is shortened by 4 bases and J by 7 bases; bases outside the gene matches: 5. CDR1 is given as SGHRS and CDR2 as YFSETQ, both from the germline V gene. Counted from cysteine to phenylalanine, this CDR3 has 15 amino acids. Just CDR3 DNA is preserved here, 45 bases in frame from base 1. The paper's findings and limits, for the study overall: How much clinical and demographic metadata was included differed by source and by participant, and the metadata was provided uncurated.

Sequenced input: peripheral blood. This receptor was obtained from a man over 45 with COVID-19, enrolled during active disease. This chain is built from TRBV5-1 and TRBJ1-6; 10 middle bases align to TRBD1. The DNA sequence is TGCGCCAGCAGCACACCGGGACAGGGGAATTCACCCCTCCACTTT. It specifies CASSTPGQGNSPLHF.